The 29 T cell receptor beta chains in this list originate from one sample, sequenced in a study of blood T cell repertoires in COVID-19. Clones were read by immunoSEQ multiplex PCR, and TCRdb kept only the in-frame ones, dropping some. The sample contains 250,000 to 400,000 clones, roughly nine tenths of which appear only once. The material sequenced was peripheral blood. These receptors all stem from a woman aged 25 to 39 with COVID-19, enrolled during active disease.

V and J are TRBV7-9 and TRBJ1-2, with D perhaps matching TRBD1 (5 bases). Per the germline V gene, CDR1 is SEHNR and CDR2 is FQNEAQ (reference sequence). V dropped 6 bases and J dropped 8 bases, with 13 bases sitting between them. CDR3 length: 12 amino acids. The CDR3 bases are TGTGCCAGCAGACCAGGGACTCACGGCTACACCTTC. It specifies CASRPGTHGYTF. The full variable domain, its missing parts supplied by reference TRBV7-9 and TRBJ1-2, is DTGVSQNPRHKITKRGQNVTFRCDPISEHNRLYWYRQTLGQGPEFLTYFQNEAQLEKSRLLSDRFSAERPKGSFSTLEIQRTEQGDSAMYLCASRPGTHGYTFGSGTRLTVV.

This clone was detected only a few times. The chain couples TRBV23-1 to TRBJ2-7; 9 bases are a match to TRBD1. TRBV23-1 is known as an ORF, though its function is uncertain. The CDR3 has 15 amino acids. Trimming cost V 4 bases and J 5 bases; bases outside gene matches: 9. The CDR3 reads CASSLEGTGWHEQYF. In DNA, the CDR3 is TGCGCCAGCAGTCTGGAGGGGACAGGGTGGCACGAGCAGTACTTC.

CDR3 sequence reads: CASSLFGGLNTEAFF. CDR3 in DNA: TGTGCCAGCAGTTTGTTTGGAGGCTTGAACACTGAAGCTTTCTTT. The chain carries TRBV2 and TRBJ1-1; D is unresolved. CDR3 size: 15 residues. CDR1 and CDR2 from the germline V gene are SNHLY and FYNNEI. The ends were cut back, 5 bases at V and 0 bases at J, with 13 bases in the middle.

The J gene is TRBJ1-2, the V gene TRBV3-1 (or the pseudogene TRBV3-2); 7 bases align to TRBD1. Losses at the gene ends were 8 bases for V and 7 bases for J; bases not matched to a gene: 7. CDR3 length: 12 residues. Germline loops: CDR1 LGHDT, CDR2 YNNKEL (reference sequence). In DNA, the CDR3 is TGTGCCAGCGGAGGGACAGTGGGTGGCTACACCTTC. Amino acids: CASGGTVGGYTF.

CDR3 region: CASSLRPGISNQPQHF. The CDR3 bases are TGTGCCAGCAGTTTACGTCCGGGAATCAGCAATCAGCCCCAGCATTTT. The chain has TRBV27 and TRBJ1-5; D gene unclear. The germline V gene has CDR1 MNHEY and CDR2 SMNVEV (reference sequence). The CDR3 totals 16 residues. Trimming cost V 2 bases and J 1 base, with 12 bases left between them.

Written as DNA, the CDR3 is TGTGCCAGCAGTTTGAAGACAGTGAAGTCCTATGGCTACACCTTC. Protein sequence: CASSLKTVKSYGYTF. This chain joins TRBV28 and TRBJ1-2; TRBD1 is a possible D gene (5 bases). Trimming stripped 3 bases from V and 4 bases from J, with 15 bases between. This CDR3 has 15 residues. Germline V gene data show CDR1 as MDHEN and CDR2 as SYDVKM.

The chain has TRBV6-1 and TRBJ2-1, with a tentative D call TRBD2 (6 bases). Germline CDR1 and CDR2: MNHNS and SASEGT. CDR3 length equals 17 residues. Trimming cost V 4 bases and J 4 bases, with 20 bases left between them. The CDR3 bases are TGTGCCAGCAGTGTTCTGGGTCGACTAGATCAGTACAATGAGCAGTTCTTC. This translates into CASSVLGRLDQYNEQFF.

This clone was seen a single time. The CDR3 DNA follows: TGTGCCAGCAGTTCCAGCGGGATGGAGACCCAGTACTTC. This sequence encodes CASSSSGMETQYF. The gene calls are TRBV6-5 and TRBJ2-5, with 7 bases matching TRBD2. Germline-derived CDR1 and CDR2 are MNHEY and SVGAGI. This CDR3 region has 13 residues. Losses at the gene ends were 4 bases for V and 5 bases for J; bases not matched to a gene: 4.

In nucleotides, the CDR3 is TGTGCCAGCAGTTACTCACCGACCAGGGGGCCGCCCGAAGCTTTCTTT. Translated, it gives CASSYSPTRGPPEAFF. The gene calls are TRBV6-2 or TRBV6-3 and TRBJ1-1, with 8 bases that match TRBD1. The CDR3 covers 16 residues. The ends lost 0 bases at V and 8 bases at J; junction bases unmatched: 11. CDR1 is MNHEY, CDR2 SVGEGT, per germline.

The chain combines TRBV5-4 with TRBJ2-5; D gene uncertain. CDR1 and CDR2 from the germline V gene are SGHNT and YYREEE (reference sequence). The CDR3 is made up of 13 amino acids. Deletions cut 1 base from V and 0 bases from J, with 4 bases between. The CDR3 sequence: CASSLTNQETQYF. CDR3 sequence (DNA): TGTGCCAGCAGCTTGACAAACCAAGAGACCCAGTACTTC.

The chain employs TRBV10-1 and TRBJ2-3, with 9 bases lining up with TRBD1. Looked up from germline, CDR1 is WNHNN and CDR2 is SYGVQD (reference sequence). The J segment lost 3 bases and the V segment lost 3 bases, leaving 4 bases of the junction unmatched. This CDR3 is 15 amino acids long. The chain's CDR3 is CASSEGQGKTDTQYF. The CDR3 nucleotides read TGCGCCAGCAGTGAAGGACAGGGGAAGACAGATACGCAGTATTTT.

The chain employs TRBV24-1 and TRBJ2-1; 14 bases are a match to TRBD2. Unmatched junction bases numbered 12, after V lost 3 bases and J lost 9 bases. In germline, CDR1 is KGHDR, CDR2 SFDVKD. The CDR3 consists of 18 residues. The CDR3 loop is CATSDPRGTSGSVGEQFF. In nucleotides, the CDR3 is TGTGCCACCAGTGATCCCAGGGGGACTAGCGGGAGCGTAGGTGAGCAGTTCTTC.

The chain uses TRBV11-2 and TRBJ2-1, with D possibly TRBD2 on 6 matching bases. V was clipped by 3 bases and J by 0 bases, with 12 bases between them. Germline V gene lookup returns CDR1 SGHAT and CDR2 FQNNGV. The CDR3 totals 16 residues. The CDR3 nucleotides are TGTGCCAGCAGCTTTCGACTAGACAGCTCCTACAATGAGCAGTTCTTC. It encodes CASSFRLDSSYNEQFF.

This clone was counted between two and nine times. V is TRBV2 and J is TRBJ2-7; TRBD2 agrees at 11 bases. This CDR3 comprises 16 residues. Germline V CDR1 and CDR2: SNHLY, FYNNEI. J lost 0 bases, V lost 7 bases, and 8 bases had no gene match. This chain's CDR3 is CASIDTSGSLSYEQYF. CDR3 DNA sequence: TGTGCCAGCATCGATACTAGCGGGAGCCTCTCCTACGAGCAGTACTTC.

The rearrangement uses TRBV11-1 and TRBJ2-1; D not resolved. Per germline, CDR1 SGHAT and CDR2 FQDESV (reference sequence). CDR3 length: 15 residues. The V end lost 2 bases, the J end lost 5 bases, and 13 bases lay between the germline ends. The CDR3 DNA reads TGTGCCAGCAGCTTATTCCTGTCTCAGGACAATGAGCAGTTCTTC. Encoded protein: CASSLFLSQDNEQFF.

V is TRBV2 and J is TRBJ1-4; D possibly corresponds to TRBD1 (6 bases). The CDR3 is 14 residues long. Germline values: CDR1 SNHLY, CDR2 FYNNEI. V lost 3 bases and J lost 5, with 10 bases in between. CDR3 in DNA: TGTGCCAGCAGTGATGGCCAGGGGAATGAAAAACTGTTTTTT. Amino acids: CASSDGQGNEKLFF.

This chain uses TRBV29-1 with TRBJ1-2; 11 bases agree with TRBD1. The germline CDR1 and CDR2 sequences are SQVTM and ANQGSEA. V lost 7 bases to trimming and J lost 3 bases; unmatched junction nucleotides: 4. The CDR3 sequence is 13 residues long. The CDR3 reads CSARTGGHYGYTF. The CDR3 DNA follows: TGCAGCGCCAGGACAGGGGGCCACTATGGCTACACCTTC.

CDR3 nucleotides: TGTGCCAGCGGCCTAAGAGGGGGCAGGGAACGAGAAGCTTTCTTT. Protein product: CASGLRGGREREAFF. The rearrangement uses TRBV28 and TRBJ1-1; 7 nucleotides match TRBD1. CDR1 is MDHEN, CDR2 SYDVKM, per germline. The CDR3 sequence is 15 residues long. V gave up 8 bases and J gave up 8 bases; unmatched junction bases: 17.

This chain joins TRBV30 and TRBJ2-3; D is perhaps TRBD2 (5 bases). Germline lookup yields CDR1 GTSNPN and CDR2 SVGIG (reference sequence). The V and J ends lost 0 bases and 1 base respectively, with 14 bases between them. This CDR3 has 16 residues. The CDR3 nucleotides read TGTGCCTGGAGTGTAAAAGGAGCGGTGGGCACAGATACGCAGTATTTT. Protein: CAWSVKGAVGTDTQYF.

The V and J genes are TRBV10-3 and TRBJ1-3; no firm D call. V shed 0 bases and J shed 0 bases, with 12 bases lying between them. Germline values: CDR1 ENHRY, CDR2 SYGVKD. CDR3 length: 17 residues. The CDR3 region is CAISESGRGYSGNTIYF. The CDR3 bases are TGTGCCATCAGTGAGTCCGGGCGGGGTTACTCTGGAAACACCATATATTTT.

Concerning this clone itself: Other DNA sequences in this specimen translate into the identical CDR3. This chain connects TRBV6-5 to TRBJ1-1; tentative D call: TRBD1 (5 bases). V was clipped by 0 bases and J by 5 bases, with 7 bases between them. The CDR3 extends over 13 amino acids. CDR1 and CDR2 from the germline V gene are MNHEY and SVGAGI. The CDR3 sequence: CASSYSGGTEAFF. The CDR3 bases are TGTGCCAGCAGTTACTCGGGGGGTACTGAAGCTTTCTTT.

This sequence joins TRBV4-1 and TRBJ2-1, with 7 nucleotides matching TRBD2. The CDR3 is 14 amino acids. V was pared by 7 bases and J by 4 bases, with 7 bases of the junction left unmatched. Germline values: CDR1 MGHRA, CDR2 YSYEKL. CDR3 DNA sequence: TGCGCCAGCACCCTAGCGGCATCATACAATGAGCAGTTCTTC. Its protein product is CASTLAASYNEQFF.

V and J are TRBV5-5 and TRBJ2-1; TRBD2 matches 9 bases. The germline gives CDR1 SGHKS, CDR2 YYEKEE (reference sequence). V lost 5 bases and J lost 4; bases outside the gene matches: 10. The CDR3 covers 16 residues. CDR3 bases: TGTGCCAGCAGACGGACTACTAGCGGGCAATACAATGAGCAGTTCTTC. This codes for CASRRTTSGQYNEQFF.

This chain uses TRBV5-1 with TRBJ2-3, with 9 bases fitting TRBD2. CDR3 length equals 16 residues. Germline CDR1 is SGHRS and CDR2 is YFSETQ. The V and J ends lost 4 bases and 2 bases, in that order; junction bases with no gene match: 8. Written as DNA, the CDR3 is TGCGCCAGCAGCCCGCGACTAGCGGAGAACACAGATACGCAGTATTTT. Translating it yields CASSPRLAENTDTQYF. The full variable domain, its missing parts supplied by reference TRBV5-1 and TRBJ2-3, is KAGVTQTPRYLIKTRGQQVTLSCSPISGHRSVSWYQQTPGQGLQFLFEYFSETQRNKGNFPGRFSGRQFSNSRSEMNVSTLELGDSALYLCASSPRLAENTDTQYFGPGTRLTVL.

The V call is TRBV5-5, the J call TRBJ1-5, with a possible D match to TRBD1 (5 bases). The CDR3 consists of 13 residues. Germline values: CDR1 SGHKS, CDR2 YYEKEE (reference sequence). Trimming pared 4 bases from V and 7 bases from J, leaving 12 bases between. CDR3 DNA sequence: TGTGCCAGCAGCCCGCAGGGATCCCAGCCCCAGCATTTT. Translating it yields CASSPQGSQPQHF. The variable domain in full, completed from reference TRBV5-5 and TRBJ1-5, reads DAGVTQSPTHLIKTRGQQVTLRCSPISGHKSVSWYQQVLGQGPQFIFQYYEKEERGRGNFPDRFSARQFPNYSSELNVNALLLGDSALYLCASSPQGSQPQHFGDGTRLSIL.

This chain links TRBV5-1 with TRBJ2-7; TRBD1 aligns across 8 bases. The CDR3 sequence is 15 residues long. With V trimmed by 4 bases and J by 1 base, 7 bases remained unmatched. Germline lookup yields CDR1 SGHRS and CDR2 YFSETQ. CDR3 sequence: CASSGGQGVSYEQYF. The CDR3 nucleotides are TGCGCCAGCAGCGGCGGACAGGGAGTTTCCTACGAGCAGTACTTC.

The chain recombines TRBV27 with TRBJ2-2, with D unresolved. Per germline, CDR1 MNHEY and CDR2 SMNVEV (reference sequence). The CDR3 extends over 12 amino acids. Trimming removed 7 bases at V and 1 base at J, with 4 bases between. CDR3 protein: CASTMNTGELFF. The CDR3 coding sequence is TGTGCCAGCACCATGAACACCGGGGAGCTGTTTTTT.

The chain links TRBV5-1 to TRBJ2-6, with D tentatively TRBD1 (6 bases). Trimming pared 3 bases from V and 2 bases from J, leaving 12 bases between. Germline V gene sequence: CDR1 SGHRS, CDR2 YFSETQ. The CDR3 contains 16 residues. The CDR3 reads CASSSQGGTGANVLTF. In DNA, the CDR3 is TGCGCCAGCAGCTCGCAAGGGGGAACTGGGGCCAACGTCCTGACTTTC. Based on the CDR3 plus reference TRBV5-1 and TRBJ2-6, the full variable domain is KAGVTQTPRYLIKTRGQQVTLSCSPISGHRSVSWYQQTPGQGLQFLFEYFSETQRNKGNFPGRFSGRQFSNSRSEMNVSTLELGDSALYLCASSSQGGTGANVLTFGAGSRLTVL.

The rearrangement uses TRBV7-2 and TRBJ1-1; D perhaps matches TRBD1 (5 bases). This CDR3 is 14 amino acids long. CDR1 and CDR2 (germline): SGHTA, FQGNSA. The V end was cut by 5 bases, the J end by 7 bases, with 17 bases between. The CDR3 loop is CASSPQGVGGEAFF. The CDR3 DNA reads TGTGCCAGCAGCCCCCAGGGCGTTGGTGGTGAAGCTTTCTTT.